Shown below are 7 T cell receptor beta chains from a single sample sequenced in a study of molecular identifiers for immune sequencing clone quantification. TCRdb processed the PCR reads anew with MiXCR; each CDR3 protein has one entry. The sample lists about 100,000 distinct CDR3 sequences; roughly a third were seen once. Sample: naive CD8+ T cells from blood, with Jurkat cell RNA spiked in. The subset here: FACS-sorted CD8+CD4-CCR7+CD45RA+ naive T cells. These receptor sequences come from a human donor in good health. Some libraries in this study had Jurkat cell RNA spiked in.

Remarks on this clonotype: The junction differs from germline at one of its ends, possibly a read error. The V gene is TRBV28, the J gene TRBJ2-5, with D tentatively TRBD1 (5 bases). CDR1 is MDHEN, CDR2 SYDVKM, per germline. CDR3 size: 12 residues. The CDR3 here is CASITQGSGQCF. The DNA of the CDR3 is TGTGCCAGCATCACGCAGGGAAGTGGCCAGTGCTTC.

This clonotype showed up just a few times. The rearrangement joins TRBV7-2 to TRBJ2-3; no clear D gene. V was clipped by 11 bases and J by 5 bases, with 11 bases between them. CDR1 SGHTA and CDR2 FQGNSA come from the germline V gene. The CDR3 has 11 residues. This chain's CDR3 is CAAGVGDTQYF. CDR3 coding DNA: TGTGCCGCCGGCGTGGGAGATACGCAGTATTTT.

Remarks on this clonotype: At one of its ends the junction is not consistent with the germline gene, which may arise from a read error. V is TRBV9 and J is TRBJ1-5; 7 nucleotides match TRBD1. The CDR3 spans 15 residues. Germline V gives CDR1 SGDLS, CDR2 YYNGEE. The CDR3 nucleotides read TGTGCCGGCAGCGTAGGAGGGGGCGGCAATCAGCCCCAGCATTTT. This codes for CAGSVGGGGNQPQHF.

This clonotype was seen more than once but under ten times. The chain couples TRBV13 to TRBJ2-7; a weak D match, TRBD2 (6 bases). This CDR3 contains 14 residues. The ends were cut back, 5 bases at V and 6 bases at J, with 17 bases in the middle. Germline CDR1 and CDR2: PRHDT and FYEKMQ (reference sequence). The CDR3 DNA is TGTGCCAGCAGCCCCGGGACTGGAGCCAGCGAGCAGTACTTC. Residues: CASSPGTGASEQYF.

This clonotype was detected ten times or more. The chain uses TRBV12-3 or TRBV12-4 and TRBJ2-5; the D is unclear. Trimming took off 6 bases at V and 1 base at J, with 6 bases between the two ends. The CDR3 contains 12 residues. The CDR3 DNA reads TGTGCCAGCAGGCTATTCCAAGAGACCCAGTACTTC. Translating gives CASRLFQETQYF.

Worth noting for this clonotype: Sequence at one end of the junction differs from germline and may be a read error. DNA for the CDR3: TGTGCCAGCGGCTTAGTTTATCGGACTAGCGGGAGAAAGACAGATACGCAGTATTTT. It specifies CASGLVYRTSGRKTDTQYF. The chain recombines TRBV7-9 with TRBJ2-3, with 13 bases identical to TRBD2. The CDR3 runs to 19 residues. From germline, CDR1 is SEHNR and CDR2 FQNEAQ (reference sequence).

This clonotype was detected only a few times. The V gene is TRBV20-1, the J gene TRBJ2-7, with 8 bases aligning to TRBD2. Germline V CDR1 and CDR2: DFQATT, SNEGSKA (reference sequence). This CDR3 is 16 amino acids long. Germline trimming cut 1 base from V and 0 bases from J; bases unmatched to any gene: 8. The CDR3 DNA reads TGCAGTGCTAGAGCTCCCCGACTAGCGTACTCCTACGAGCAGTACTTC. Protein sequence: CSARAPRLAYSYEQYF.